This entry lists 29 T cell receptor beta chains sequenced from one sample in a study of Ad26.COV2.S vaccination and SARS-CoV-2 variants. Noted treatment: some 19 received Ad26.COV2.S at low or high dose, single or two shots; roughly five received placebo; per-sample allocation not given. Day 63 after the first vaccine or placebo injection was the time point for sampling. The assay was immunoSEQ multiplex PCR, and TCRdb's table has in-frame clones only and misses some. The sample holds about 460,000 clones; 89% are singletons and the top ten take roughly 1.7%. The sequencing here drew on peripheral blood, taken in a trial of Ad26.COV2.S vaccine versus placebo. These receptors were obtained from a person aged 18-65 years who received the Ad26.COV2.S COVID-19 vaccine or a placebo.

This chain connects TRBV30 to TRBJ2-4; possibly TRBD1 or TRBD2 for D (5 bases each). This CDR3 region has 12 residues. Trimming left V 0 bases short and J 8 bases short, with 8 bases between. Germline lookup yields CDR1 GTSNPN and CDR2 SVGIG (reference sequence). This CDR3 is CAWSVLGDIQYF. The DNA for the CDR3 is TGTGCCTGGAGTGTACTGGGGGACATTCAGTACTTC.

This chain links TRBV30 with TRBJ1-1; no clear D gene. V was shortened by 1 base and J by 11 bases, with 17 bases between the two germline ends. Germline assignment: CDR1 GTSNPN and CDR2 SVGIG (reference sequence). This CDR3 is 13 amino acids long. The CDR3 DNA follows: TGTGCCTGGAGTGGAAGACAAACTAGCAGGGCTTTCTTT. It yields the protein CAWSGRQTSRAFF.

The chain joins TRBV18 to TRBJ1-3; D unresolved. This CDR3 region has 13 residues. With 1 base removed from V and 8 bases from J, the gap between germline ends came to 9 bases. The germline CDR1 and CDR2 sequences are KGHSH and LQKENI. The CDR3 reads CASSPQGRDTIYF. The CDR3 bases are TGTGCCAGCTCACCACAGGGTCGGGACACCATATATTTT.

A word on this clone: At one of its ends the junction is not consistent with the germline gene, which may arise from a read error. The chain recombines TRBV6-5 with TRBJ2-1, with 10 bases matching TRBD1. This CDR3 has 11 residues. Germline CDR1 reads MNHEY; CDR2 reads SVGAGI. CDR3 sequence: CASILRGTGVF. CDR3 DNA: TGTGCCAGCATCCTAAGGGGGACAGGGGTCTTC.

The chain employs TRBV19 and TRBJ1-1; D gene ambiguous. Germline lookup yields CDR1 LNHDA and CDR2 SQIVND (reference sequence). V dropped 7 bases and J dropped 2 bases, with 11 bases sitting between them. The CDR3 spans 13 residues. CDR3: CASKSGINTEAFF. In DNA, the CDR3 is TGTGCCAGTAAGTCGGGGATTAACACTGAAGCTTTCTTT.

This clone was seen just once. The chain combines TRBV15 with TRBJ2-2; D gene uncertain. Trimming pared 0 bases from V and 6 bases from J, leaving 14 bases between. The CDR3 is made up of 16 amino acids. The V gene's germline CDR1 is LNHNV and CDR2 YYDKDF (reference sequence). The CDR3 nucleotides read TGTGCCACCAGCAGAGAGAACCCGTGGGCCCCCGGGGAGCTGTTTTTT. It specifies CATSRENPWAPGELFF. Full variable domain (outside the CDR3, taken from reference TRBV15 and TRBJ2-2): DAMVIQNPRYQVTQFGKPVTLSCSQTLNHNVMYWYQQKSSQAPKLLFHYYDKDFNNEADTPDNFQSRRPNTSFCFLDIRSPGLGDTAMYLCATSRENPWAPGELFFGEGSRLTVL.

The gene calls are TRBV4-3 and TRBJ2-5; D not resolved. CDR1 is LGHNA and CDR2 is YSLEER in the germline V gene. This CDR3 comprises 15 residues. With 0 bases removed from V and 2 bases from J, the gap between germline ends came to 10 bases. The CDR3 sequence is CASSQDLGLQETQYF. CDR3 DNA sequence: TGCGCCAGCAGCCAAGATCTGGGATTACAAGAGACCCAGTACTTC.

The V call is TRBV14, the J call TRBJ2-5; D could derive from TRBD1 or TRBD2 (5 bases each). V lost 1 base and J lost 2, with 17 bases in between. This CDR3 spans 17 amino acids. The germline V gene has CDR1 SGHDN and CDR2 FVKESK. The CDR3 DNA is TGTGCCAGCAGCCAAGTAGAACCGGGACGGTGGCAAGAGACCCAGTACTTC. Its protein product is CASSQVEPGRWQETQYF.

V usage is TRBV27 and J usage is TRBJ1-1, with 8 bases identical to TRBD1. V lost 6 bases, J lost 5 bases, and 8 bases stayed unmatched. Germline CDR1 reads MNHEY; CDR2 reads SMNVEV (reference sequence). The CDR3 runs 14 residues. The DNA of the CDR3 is TGTGCCAGCAGACGAGACAGGGGTTGGACTGAAGCTTTCTTT. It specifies CASRRDRGWTEAFF.

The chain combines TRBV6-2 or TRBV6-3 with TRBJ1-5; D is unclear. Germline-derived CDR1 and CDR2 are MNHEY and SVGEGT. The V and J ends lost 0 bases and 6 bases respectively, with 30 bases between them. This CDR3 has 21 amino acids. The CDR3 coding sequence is TGTGCCAGCAGTTACTCGAAGGTAAAGGGTGCAGGCCAAGTTCTTAGTCAGCCCCAGCATTTT. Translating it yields CASSYSKVKGAGQVLSQPQHF.

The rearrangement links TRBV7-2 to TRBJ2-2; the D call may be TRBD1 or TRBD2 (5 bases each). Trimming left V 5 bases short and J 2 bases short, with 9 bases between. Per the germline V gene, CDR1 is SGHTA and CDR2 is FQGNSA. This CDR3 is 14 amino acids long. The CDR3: CASSGGSNTGELFF. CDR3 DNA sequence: TGTGCCAGCAGCGGGGGTTCCAACACCGGGGAGCTGTTTTTT.

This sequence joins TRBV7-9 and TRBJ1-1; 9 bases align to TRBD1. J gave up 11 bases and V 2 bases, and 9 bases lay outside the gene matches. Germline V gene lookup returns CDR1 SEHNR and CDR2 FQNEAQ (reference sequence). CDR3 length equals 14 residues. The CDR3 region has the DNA TGTGCCAGCAGCTTACGACAGGGGGAAGGAGAGGCTTTCTTT. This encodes CASSLRQGEGEAFF. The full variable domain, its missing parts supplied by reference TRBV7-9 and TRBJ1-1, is DTGVSQNPRHKITKRGQNVTFRCDPISEHNRLYWYRQTLGQGPEFLTYFQNEAQLEKSRLLSDRFSAERPKGSFSTLEIQRTEQGDSAMYLCASSLRQGEGEAFFGQGTRLTVV.

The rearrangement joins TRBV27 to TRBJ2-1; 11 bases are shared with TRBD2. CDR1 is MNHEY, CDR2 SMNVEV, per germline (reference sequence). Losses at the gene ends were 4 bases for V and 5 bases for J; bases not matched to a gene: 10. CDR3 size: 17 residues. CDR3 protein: CASSSPHGLAGHNEQFF. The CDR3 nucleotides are TGTGCCAGCAGTTCCCCCCACGGACTAGCGGGCCACAATGAGCAGTTCTTC.

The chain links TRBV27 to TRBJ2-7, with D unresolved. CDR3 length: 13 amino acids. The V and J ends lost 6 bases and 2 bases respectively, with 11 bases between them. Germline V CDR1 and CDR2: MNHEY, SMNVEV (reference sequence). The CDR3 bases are TGTGCCAGCAGCTATGGACGTACCTACGAGCAGTACTTC. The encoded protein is CASSYGRTYEQYF.

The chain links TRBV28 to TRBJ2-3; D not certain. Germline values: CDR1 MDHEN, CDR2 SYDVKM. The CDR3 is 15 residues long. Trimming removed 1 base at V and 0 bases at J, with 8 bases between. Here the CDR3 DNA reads TGTGCCAGCAGTTTATTGCCTACCAGCACAGATACGCAGTATTTT. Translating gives CASSLLPTSTDTQYF.

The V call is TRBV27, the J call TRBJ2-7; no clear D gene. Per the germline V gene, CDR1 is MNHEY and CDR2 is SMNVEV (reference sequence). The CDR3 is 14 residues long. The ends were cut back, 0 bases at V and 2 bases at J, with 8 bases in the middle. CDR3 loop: CASSLSGATYEQYF. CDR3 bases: TGTGCCAGCAGTTTATCGGGCGCCACCTACGAGCAGTACTTC.

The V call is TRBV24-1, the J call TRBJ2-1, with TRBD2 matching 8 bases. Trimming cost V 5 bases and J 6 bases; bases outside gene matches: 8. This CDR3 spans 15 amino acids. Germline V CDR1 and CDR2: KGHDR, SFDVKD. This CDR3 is CATSVSGSRSNEQFF. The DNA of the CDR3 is TGTGCCACCAGTGTGAGCGGGAGTCGGAGCAATGAGCAGTTCTTC.

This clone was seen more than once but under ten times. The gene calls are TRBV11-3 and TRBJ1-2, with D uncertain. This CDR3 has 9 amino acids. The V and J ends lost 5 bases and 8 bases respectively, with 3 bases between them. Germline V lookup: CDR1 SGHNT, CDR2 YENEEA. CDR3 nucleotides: TGTGCCAGCAGCATAGGCTACACCTTC. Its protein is CASSIGYTF.

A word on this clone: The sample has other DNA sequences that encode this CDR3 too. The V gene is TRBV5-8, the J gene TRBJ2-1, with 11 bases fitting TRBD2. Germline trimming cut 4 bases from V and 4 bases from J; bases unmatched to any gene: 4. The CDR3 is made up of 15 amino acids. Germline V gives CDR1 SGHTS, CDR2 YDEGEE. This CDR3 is CASSLGTSGYNEQFF. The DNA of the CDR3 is TGTGCCAGCAGCCTCGGGACTAGCGGATACAATGAGCAGTTCTTC.

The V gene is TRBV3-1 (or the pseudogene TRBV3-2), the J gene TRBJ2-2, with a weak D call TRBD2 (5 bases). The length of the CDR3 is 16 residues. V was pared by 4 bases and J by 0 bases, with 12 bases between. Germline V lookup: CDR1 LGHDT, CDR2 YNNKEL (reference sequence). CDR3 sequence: CASSPLEGPNTGELFF. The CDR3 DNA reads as TGTGCCAGCAGCCCCCTAGAGGGTCCGAACACCGGGGAGCTGTTTTTT.

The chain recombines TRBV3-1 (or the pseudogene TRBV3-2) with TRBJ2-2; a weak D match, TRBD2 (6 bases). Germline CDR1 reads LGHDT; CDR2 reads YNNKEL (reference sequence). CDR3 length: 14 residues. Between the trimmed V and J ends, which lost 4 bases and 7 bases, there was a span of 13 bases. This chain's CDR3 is CASSLLAVSGELFF. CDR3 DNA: TGTGCCAGCAGCCTTTTAGCGGTCAGCGGGGAGCTGTTTTTT.

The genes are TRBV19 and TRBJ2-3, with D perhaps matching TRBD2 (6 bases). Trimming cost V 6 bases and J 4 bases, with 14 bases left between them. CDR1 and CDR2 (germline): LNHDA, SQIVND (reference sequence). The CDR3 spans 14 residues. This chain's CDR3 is CASSLTSSADTQYF. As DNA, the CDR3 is TGTGCCAGTAGCCTGACTAGTAGCGCAGATACGCAGTATTTT.

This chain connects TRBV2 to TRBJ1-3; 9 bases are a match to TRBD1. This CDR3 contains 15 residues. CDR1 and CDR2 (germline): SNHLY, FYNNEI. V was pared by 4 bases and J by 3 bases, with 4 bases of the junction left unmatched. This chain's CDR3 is CASSAGTGYGNTIYF. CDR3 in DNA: TGTGCCAGCAGTGCCGGGACAGGGTATGGAAACACCATATATTTT.

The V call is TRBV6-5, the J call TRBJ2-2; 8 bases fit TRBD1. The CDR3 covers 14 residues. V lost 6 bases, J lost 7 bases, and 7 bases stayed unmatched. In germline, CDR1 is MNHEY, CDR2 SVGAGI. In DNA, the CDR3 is TGTGCCAGCAGGAGACAGGGGAAAGGCGGGGAGCTGTTTTTT. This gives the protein CASRRQGKGGELFF.

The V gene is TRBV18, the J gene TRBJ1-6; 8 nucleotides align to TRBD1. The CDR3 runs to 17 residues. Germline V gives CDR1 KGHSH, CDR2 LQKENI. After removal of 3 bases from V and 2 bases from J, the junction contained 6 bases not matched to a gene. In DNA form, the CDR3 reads TGTGCCAGCTCACCCTCCCAGGGGGCCACCTATAATTCACCCCTCCACTTT. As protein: CASSPSQGATYNSPLHF. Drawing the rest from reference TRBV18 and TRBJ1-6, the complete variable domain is NAGVMQNPRHLVRRRGQEARLRCSPMKGHSHVYWYRQLPEEGLKFMVYLQKENIIDESGMPKERFSAEFPKEGPSILRIQQVVRGDSAAYFCASSPSQGATYNSPLHFGNGTRLTVT.

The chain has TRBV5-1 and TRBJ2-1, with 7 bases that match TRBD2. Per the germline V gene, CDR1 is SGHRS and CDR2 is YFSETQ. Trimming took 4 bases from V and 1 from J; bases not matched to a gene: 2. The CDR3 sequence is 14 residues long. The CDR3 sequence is CASSRRESYNEQFF. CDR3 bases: TGCGCCAGCAGCCGGCGGGAGTCCTACAATGAGCAGTTCTTC.

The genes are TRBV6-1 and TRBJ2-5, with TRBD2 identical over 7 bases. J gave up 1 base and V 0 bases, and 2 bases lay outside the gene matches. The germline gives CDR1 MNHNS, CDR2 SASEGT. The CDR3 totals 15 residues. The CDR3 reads CASSEARGIQETQYF. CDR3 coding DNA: TGTGCCAGCAGTGAAGCGCGGGGGATCCAAGAGACCCAGTACTTC.

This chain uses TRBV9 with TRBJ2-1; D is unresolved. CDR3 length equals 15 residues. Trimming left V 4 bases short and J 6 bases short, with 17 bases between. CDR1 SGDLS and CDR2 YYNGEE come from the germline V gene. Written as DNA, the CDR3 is TGTGCCAGCAGCACCGACCTGACGATGGGCAATGAGCAGTTCTTC. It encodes CASSTDLTMGNEQFF.

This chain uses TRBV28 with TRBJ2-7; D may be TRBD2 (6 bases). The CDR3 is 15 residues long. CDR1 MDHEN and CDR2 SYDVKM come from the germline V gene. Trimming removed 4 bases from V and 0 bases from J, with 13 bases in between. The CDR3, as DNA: TGTGCCAGCAGTTCGCGGGGCGGGCTCTCCTACGAGCAGTACTTC. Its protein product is CASSSRGGLSYEQYF.